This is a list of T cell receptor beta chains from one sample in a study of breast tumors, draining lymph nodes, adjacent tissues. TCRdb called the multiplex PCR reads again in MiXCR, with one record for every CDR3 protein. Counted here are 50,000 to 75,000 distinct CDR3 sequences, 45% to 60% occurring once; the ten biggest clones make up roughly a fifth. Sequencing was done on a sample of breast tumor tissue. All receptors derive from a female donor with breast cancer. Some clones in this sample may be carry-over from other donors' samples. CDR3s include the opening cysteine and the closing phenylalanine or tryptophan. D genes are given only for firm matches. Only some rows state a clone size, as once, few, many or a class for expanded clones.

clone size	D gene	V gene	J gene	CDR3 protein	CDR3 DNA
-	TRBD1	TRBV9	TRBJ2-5	CASSGRQGSGQETQYF	TGTGCCAGCAGCGGACGACAGGGGAGCGGACAAGAGACCCAGTACTTC
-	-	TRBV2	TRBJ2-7	CASRGISYEQYF	TGTGCCAGCAGAGGAATCTCCTACGAGCAGTACTTC
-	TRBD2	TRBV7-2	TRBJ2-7	CASSLTSGGGEQYF	TGTGCCAGCAGCTTGACTAGCGGGGGAGGCGAGCAGTACTTC
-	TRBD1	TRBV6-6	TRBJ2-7	CASREQRAGTASYEQYF	TGTGCCAGCAGGGAACAAAGAGCCGGGACAGCTTCCTACGAGCAGTACTTC
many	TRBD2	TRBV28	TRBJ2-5	CASSFPGLAGGRGTQYF	TGTGCCAGCAGTTTCCCGGGACTAGCGGGAGGTAGGGGGACCCAGTACTTC
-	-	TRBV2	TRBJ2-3	CASSMTTDTQYF	TGTGCCAGCTCGATGACCACAGATACGCAGTATTTT
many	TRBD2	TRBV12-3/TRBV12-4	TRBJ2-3	CASKSTSGGAGVADTQYF	TGTGCCAGCAAGAGCACTAGCGGGGGGGCGGGTGTCGCAGATACGCAGTATTTT
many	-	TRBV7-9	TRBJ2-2	CASSLGPLARGELFF	TGTGCCAGCAGCTTAGGCCCCCTGGCCCGCGGGGAGCTGTTTTTT
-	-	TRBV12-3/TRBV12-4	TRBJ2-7	CASSPRYNGEQYF	TGTGCCAGCAGTCCTAGATACAATGGCGAGCAGTACTTC
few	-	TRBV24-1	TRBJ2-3	CAPGVYADTQYF	TGTGCCCCCGGTGTGTATGCAGATACGCAGTATTTT
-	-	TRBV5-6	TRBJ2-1	CASSLVSSEQFF	TGTGCCAGCAGCTTAGTTTCCTCCGAGCAGTTCTTC